These 16 T cell receptor delta chains originate from one sample sequenced in a study of gamma-delta T cells after stem cell transplantation. TCRdb re-processed the RT-PCR reads via CATT. Altogether about 2,500 delta-chain clones are present, 15% to 25% being singletons, with the ten largest covering about 23%. Sequencing was done on a sample of gamma-delta T cells. The receptors originated from a human donor. It is not recorded whose cells these are; they may come from a transplant donor.

In its sample, this clone was seen a few times. This chain uses TRDV3 with TRDJ1; 11 nucleotides agree with TRDD3. J lost 0 bases, V lost 2 bases, and 14 bases had no gene match. Germline-derived CDR1 and CDR2 are TVYSNPD and GDNSRS (reference sequence). The CDR3 extends over 18 amino acids. The DNA of the CDR3 is TGTGCCTTTGTTTGGCCCTGGGGGATACCTAATCACACCGATAAACTCATCTTT. This codes for CAFVWPWGIPNHTDKLIF.

This clone rates as large (0.1 to 1%). The chain combines TRDV2 with TRDJ1, with 7 bases identical to TRDD3. This CDR3 contains 15 residues. V trimming: 0 bases; J trimming: 3 bases; junction bases outside the gene matches: 6. The germline CDR1 and CDR2 sequences are GEAIGNYY and EKD. The CDR3 is CACDTVGIMADKLIF. The DNA of the CDR3 is TGTGCCTGTGACACCGTGGGGATAATGGCCGATAAACTCATCTTT.

The V gene is TRDV1, the J gene TRDJ1; 9 bases fit TRDD2. The trim removed 0 bases at V and 0 bases at J, leaving 17 bases unmatched. In germline, CDR1 is TSWWSYY, CDR2 QGS. The CDR3 contains 21 residues. The CDR3 DNA is TGTGCTCTTGGGGAACTATGTTGTCCCTTCCTACTGGGGACCTACACCGATAAACTCATCTTT. Protein: CALGELCCPFLLGTYTDKLIF.

About this clone itself: The junction does not match germline at one end; this may be a read error. Other DNA sequences in this specimen translate into the identical CDR3. The gene calls are TRDV2 and TRDJ1; 7 bases fit TRDD3. CDR3 length equals 19 residues. Per the germline V gene, CDR1 is GEAIGNYY and CDR2 is EKD. This chain's CDR3 is CACDTPVVLGTPYTDKLIF. CDR3 coding DNA: TGTGCCTGCGACACCCCAGTTGTACTGGGGACACCGTACACCGATAAACTCATCTTT.

The sample holds a few counts of this clone. The chain carries TRDV2 and TRDJ1; 9 nucleotides agree with TRDD3. The J segment lost 1 base and the V segment lost 0 bases, leaving 17 bases of the junction unmatched. Germline values: CDR1 GEAIGNYY, CDR2 EKD. The CDR3 has 20 amino acids. The CDR3 reads CACDTAGTGGDPGFTDKLIF. As DNA, the CDR3 is TGTGCCTGTGACACCGCTGGTACTGGGGGAGACCCCGGTTTCACCGATAAACTCATCTTT.

Judged by abundance, this clone is large. V gene TRDV1 combines with J gene TRDJ1; TRDD2 matches at 7 bases. Germline lookup yields CDR1 TSWWSYY and CDR2 QGS. Trimming removed 4 bases from V and 7 bases from J; junction bases left unmatched: 3. The length of the CDR3 is 12 residues. The CDR3 bases are TGTGCTCTTGGGGGCCTTCCTCTTAAACTCATCTTT. Amino acid sequence: CALGGLPLKLIF.

This clone was seen a handful of times. The sample has other DNA sequences that encode this CDR3 too. The chain carries TRDV1 and TRDJ4; TRDD2 might be the D (6 bases). Trimming removed 1 base at V and 0 bases at J, with 12 bases between. The CDR3 extends over 15 amino acids. Germline CDR1 and CDR2: TSWWSYY and QGS. CDR3 bases: TGTGCTCTTGGGGAACCGGGCCTTCCCCCCAGACCCCTGATCTTT. Protein product: CALGEPGLPPRPLIF.

This clone was found a few times. Written as DNA, the CDR3 is TGTGCAGCAAGCGCGCGTCTTTCCGACCTGGGGGATACGGGGTACACCGATAAACTCATCTTT. Translating it yields CAASARLSDLGDTGYTDKLIF. The rearrangement links TRAV29/DV5 to TRDJ1; 12 nucleotides agree with TRDD3. The CDR3 runs to 21 residues. V trimming: 0 bases; J trimming: 0 bases; junction bases outside the gene matches: 18. Germline-derived CDR1 and CDR2 are NSMFDY and ISSIKDK.

This clone is large by share. The J gene is TRDJ1, the V gene TRDV1; the match to TRDD3 covers 9 bases. Germline CDR1 reads TSWWSYY; CDR2 reads QGS. The junction had 9 bases not matched to a gene; V was cut back by 2 bases and J by 5 bases. This CDR3 has 16 amino acids. This chain's CDR3 is CALGEAPWGIADKLIF. In DNA, the CDR3 is TGTGCTCTTGGGGAAGCCCCCTGGGGGATTGCGGATAAACTCATCTTT.

This clone showed up just a few times. V usage is TRDV1 and J usage is TRDJ1; 11 bases map to TRDD3. V gave up 2 bases and J gave up 2 bases; unmatched junction bases: 34. Per the germline V gene, CDR1 is TSWWSYY and CDR2 is QGS. The CDR3 is 26 residues long. CDR3 nucleotide sequence: TGTGCTCTTGGGGAATGTTGTATTTCCTACCCCTTCTACTGGGGGATAATCCCTACTTTTACCGATAAACTCATCTTT. It specifies CALGECCISYPFYWGIIPTFTDKLIF.

This clone was counted a few times. The protein TCRdb gives is from a much larger clone and does not agree with this DNA's translation at residue 12, likely a read error; the protein shown here comes from the DNA. The J gene is TRDJ1, the V gene TRDV3, with TRDD3 as a possible D gene (7 bases). The V and J ends lost 4 bases and 3 bases respectively, with 54 bases between them. The CDR3 length is 26 residues. The germline V gene encodes CDR1 TVYSNPD and CDR2 GDNSRS (reference sequence). CDR3 DNA: TGTGCCTCCTCGGGATGGAATGGCCTTCCCCAGCCCCTTACTGGGGAAATACGCTGGTGCGCCGATAAACTCATCTTT. Protein product: CASSGWNGLPQPLTGEIRWCADKLIF.

The chain couples TRDV1 to TRDJ1; a possible D gene is TRDD2 (9 bases). Germline V gene lookup returns CDR1 TSWWSYY and CDR2 QGS. The CDR3 has 23 residues. V lost 0 bases and J lost 0, with 32 bases in between. CDR3 nucleotides: TGTGCTCTTGGGGAACTATTTTCCTTCCTACCCTTACTGGGGGTCCAGTACACCGATAAACTCATCTTT. It codes for CALGELFSFLPLLGVQYTDKLIF.

The chain employs TRDV2 and TRDJ1; 9 bases fit TRDD2. This CDR3 spans 20 amino acids. V trimming: 0 bases; J trimming: 1 base; junction bases outside the gene matches: 17. The germline V gene has CDR1 GEAIGNYY and CDR2 EKD. The CDR3, as DNA: TGTGCCTGTGACACCTGGCCTTCCTACTCCAATGGGTTCATCACCGATAAACTCATCTTT. As protein: CACDTWPSYSNGFITDKLIF.

To note about this clone: Given a much more abundant clone one base away, this may be a read error. The rearrangement uses TRDV2 and TRDJ3, with TRDD3 matching over 10 bases. The CDR3 sequence is 24 residues long. Germline V lookup: CDR1 GEAIGNYY, CDR2 EKD. The CDR3 nucleotides are TGTGCCTGTGACACCGAAGCCCCCCACTGGGGGATCCCCCCCAGCTCCTGGGACACCCGACCGATGTTTTTC. Amino acid sequence: CACDTEAPHWGIPPSSWDTRPMFF.

On this clone itself: At one boundary the junction diverges from the germline segment, which might be a read error. The genes are TRDV2 and TRDJ3, with TRDD2 identical over 9 bases. Germline CDR1 and CDR2: GEAIGNYY and EKD. This CDR3 is 27 amino acids long. Written as DNA, the CDR3 is TGTGCCTGTGACCCCTTCCTACGCGGTCCGTACTTCGGTATACTTCCCTCTAGCTCCTGGGACACCCGACCGATGTTTTTC. Its translation is CACDPFLRGPYFGILPSSSWDTRPMFF.

The chain joins TRDV1 to TRDJ1, with D perhaps matching TRDD3 (5 bases). Per the germline V gene, CDR1 is TSWWSYY and CDR2 is QGS. The CDR3 extends over 14 amino acids. The V end was cut by 0 bases, the J end by 7 bases, with 12 bases between. The CDR3 spells CALGELIGAPKLIF. CDR3 nucleotides: TGTGCTCTTGGGGAACTAATTGGGGCACCTAAACTCATCTTT.